This entry features one TCR beta chain sequence. The antigen remains undetermined. The data were taken from a study of identifying expanded T cells in peripheral blood. Notes on the study in general: Differentially abundant clones: about 1.2 between replicates, 16.4 at around 14 days, 19 at four. Clone count variance between roughly two-week samples rose with total template count.

The CDR3 contains 17 residues. Some clones are missing from TCRdb's copy, which holds only in-frame ones; the method was immunoSEQ multiplex PCR. The sample lists around 75,000 clones, roughly nine tenths occurring once. J is TRBJ2-1 and V is TRBV21-1; TRBD2, the table's D call, was not compared with the DNA. TRBV21-1 corresponds to a pseudogene. This sequence was found in a person aged 18 to 75 in good health. The sequenced sample consisted of blood. The CDR3 DNA is TGTGCCAGCAGCAAGGTCGGGACCCAGCGGGGGGCGAGTGAGCAGTTCTTC. This encodes CASSKVGTQRGASEQFF.